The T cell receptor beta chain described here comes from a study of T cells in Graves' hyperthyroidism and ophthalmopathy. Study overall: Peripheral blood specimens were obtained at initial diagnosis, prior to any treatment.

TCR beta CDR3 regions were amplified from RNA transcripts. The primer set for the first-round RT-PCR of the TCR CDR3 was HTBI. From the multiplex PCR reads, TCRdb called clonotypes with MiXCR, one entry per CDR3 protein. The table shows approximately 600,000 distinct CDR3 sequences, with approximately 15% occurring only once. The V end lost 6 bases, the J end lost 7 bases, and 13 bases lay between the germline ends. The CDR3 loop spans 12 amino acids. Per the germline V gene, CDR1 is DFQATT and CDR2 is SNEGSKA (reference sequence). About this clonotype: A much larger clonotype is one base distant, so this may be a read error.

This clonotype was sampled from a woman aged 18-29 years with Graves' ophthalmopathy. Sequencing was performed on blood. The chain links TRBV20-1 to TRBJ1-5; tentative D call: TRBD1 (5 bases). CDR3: CSAHRGLQPQHF. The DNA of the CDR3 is TGCAGTGCCCATAGGGGTCTCCAGCCCCAGCATTTT.